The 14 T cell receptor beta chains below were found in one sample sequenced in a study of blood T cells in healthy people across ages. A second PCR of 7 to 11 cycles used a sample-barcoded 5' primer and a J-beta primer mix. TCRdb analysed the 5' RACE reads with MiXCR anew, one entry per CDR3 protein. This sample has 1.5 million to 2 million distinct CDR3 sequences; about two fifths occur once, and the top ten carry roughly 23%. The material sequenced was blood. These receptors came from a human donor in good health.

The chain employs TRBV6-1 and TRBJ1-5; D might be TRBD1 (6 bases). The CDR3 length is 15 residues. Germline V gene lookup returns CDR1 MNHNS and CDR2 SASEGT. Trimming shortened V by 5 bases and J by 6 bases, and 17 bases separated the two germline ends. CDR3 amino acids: CASSLNGGAGQPQHF. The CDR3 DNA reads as TGTGCCAGCAGTCTAAACGGGGGCGCGGGTCAGCCCCAGCATTTT.

CDR3 nucleotide sequence: TGTGCCAGCAGCCAAGATCTGTATAGTGGCTACACCTTC. Translation: CASSQDLYSGYTF. The chain employs TRBV14 and TRBJ1-2; D uncertain. The V and J ends lost 0 bases and 7 bases respectively, with 9 bases between them. Germline assignment: CDR1 SGHDN and CDR2 FVKESK. The CDR3 is 13 amino acids.

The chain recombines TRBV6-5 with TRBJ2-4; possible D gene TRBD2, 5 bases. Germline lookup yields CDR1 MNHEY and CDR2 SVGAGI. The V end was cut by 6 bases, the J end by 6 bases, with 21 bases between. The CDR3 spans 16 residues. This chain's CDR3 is CASSAPVSSGGNIQYF. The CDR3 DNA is TGTGCCAGCAGCGCCCCGGTCTCCTCCGGAGGAAACATTCAGTACTTC.

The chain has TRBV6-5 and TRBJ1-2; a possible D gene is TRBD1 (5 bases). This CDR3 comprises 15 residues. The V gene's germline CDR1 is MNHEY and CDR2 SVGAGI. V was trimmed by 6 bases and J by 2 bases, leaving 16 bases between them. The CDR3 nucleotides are TGTGCCAGCAGCCTGTACTCACAGGTGAACTATGGCTACACCTTC. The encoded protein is CASSLYSQVNYGYTF.

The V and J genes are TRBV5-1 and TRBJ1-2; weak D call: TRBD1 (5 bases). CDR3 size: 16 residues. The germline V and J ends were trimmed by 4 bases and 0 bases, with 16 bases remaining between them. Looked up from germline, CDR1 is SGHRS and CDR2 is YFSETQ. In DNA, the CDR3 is TGCGCCAGCAGCGCCGCCCTCACAGGAACTAACTATGGCTACACCTTC. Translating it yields CASSAALTGTNYGYTF.

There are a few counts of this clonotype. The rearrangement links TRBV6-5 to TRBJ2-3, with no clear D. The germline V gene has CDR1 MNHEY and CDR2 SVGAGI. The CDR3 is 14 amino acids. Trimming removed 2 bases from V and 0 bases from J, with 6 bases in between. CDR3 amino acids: CASSYSPSTDTQYF. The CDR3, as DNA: TGTGCCAGCAGTTACAGTCCTAGCACAGATACGCAGTATTTT.

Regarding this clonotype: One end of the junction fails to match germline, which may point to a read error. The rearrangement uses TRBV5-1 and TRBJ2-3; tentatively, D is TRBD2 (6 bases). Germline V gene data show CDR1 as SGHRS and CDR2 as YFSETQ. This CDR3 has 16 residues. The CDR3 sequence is CASTLTGTTSTDTRYF. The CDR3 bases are TGCGCCAGCACCCTCACCGGGACCACTAGCACAGATACGCGGTATTTT.

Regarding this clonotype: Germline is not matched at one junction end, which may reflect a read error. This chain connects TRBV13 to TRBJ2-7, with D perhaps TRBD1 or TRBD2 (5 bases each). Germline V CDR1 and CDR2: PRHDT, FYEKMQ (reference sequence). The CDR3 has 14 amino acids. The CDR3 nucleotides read TGTGCCAGCAGCTTGGGGGATCCCCACTACGGGCAGTACTTC. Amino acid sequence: CASSLGDPHYGQYF.

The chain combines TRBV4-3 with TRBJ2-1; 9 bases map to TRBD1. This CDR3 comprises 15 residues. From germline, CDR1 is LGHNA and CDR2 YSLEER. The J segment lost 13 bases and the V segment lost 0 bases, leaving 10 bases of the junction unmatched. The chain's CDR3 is CASSQERTGEETQFF. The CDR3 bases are TGCGCCAGCAGCCAAGAACGGACAGGGGAAGAGACCCAGTTCTTC.

The CDR3 is CSARDQGLGSYNEQFF. The CDR3 bases are TGCAGTGCTAGAGATCAGGGGCTGGGATCCTACAATGAGCAGTTCTTC. V gene TRBV20-1 combines with J gene TRBJ2-1; D may be TRBD1 (6 bases). CDR3 length: 16 amino acids. Trimming cost V 0 bases and J 1 base, with 13 bases left between them. Germline V gene lookup returns CDR1 DFQATT and CDR2 SNEGSKA (reference sequence).

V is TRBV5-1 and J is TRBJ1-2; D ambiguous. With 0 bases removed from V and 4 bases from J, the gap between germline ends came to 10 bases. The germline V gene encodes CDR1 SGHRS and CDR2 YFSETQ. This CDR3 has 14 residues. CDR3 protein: CASSLAWETYGYTF. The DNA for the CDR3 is TGCGCCAGCAGCTTGGCCTGGGAGACCTATGGCTACACCTTC.

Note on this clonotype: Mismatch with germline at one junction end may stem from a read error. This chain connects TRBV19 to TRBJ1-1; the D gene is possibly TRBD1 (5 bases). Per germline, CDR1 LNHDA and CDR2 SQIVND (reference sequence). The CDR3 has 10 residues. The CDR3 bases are TGTGCCAGTAGCCATGCGGGGGGTCCTTTT. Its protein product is CASSHAGGPF.

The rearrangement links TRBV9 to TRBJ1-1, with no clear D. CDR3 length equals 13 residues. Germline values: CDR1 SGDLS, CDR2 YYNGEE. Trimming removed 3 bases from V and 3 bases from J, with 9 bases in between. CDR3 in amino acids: CASSGQVYTEAFF. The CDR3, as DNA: TGTGCCAGCAGCGGGCAGGTGTACACTGAAGCTTTCTTT.

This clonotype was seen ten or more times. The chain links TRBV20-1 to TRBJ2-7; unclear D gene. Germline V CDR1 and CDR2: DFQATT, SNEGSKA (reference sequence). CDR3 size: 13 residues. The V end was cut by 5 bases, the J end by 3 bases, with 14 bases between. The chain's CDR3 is CSARMPPGYEQYF. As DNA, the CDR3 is TGCAGTGCTCGCATGCCCCCTGGCTACGAGCAGTACTTC.